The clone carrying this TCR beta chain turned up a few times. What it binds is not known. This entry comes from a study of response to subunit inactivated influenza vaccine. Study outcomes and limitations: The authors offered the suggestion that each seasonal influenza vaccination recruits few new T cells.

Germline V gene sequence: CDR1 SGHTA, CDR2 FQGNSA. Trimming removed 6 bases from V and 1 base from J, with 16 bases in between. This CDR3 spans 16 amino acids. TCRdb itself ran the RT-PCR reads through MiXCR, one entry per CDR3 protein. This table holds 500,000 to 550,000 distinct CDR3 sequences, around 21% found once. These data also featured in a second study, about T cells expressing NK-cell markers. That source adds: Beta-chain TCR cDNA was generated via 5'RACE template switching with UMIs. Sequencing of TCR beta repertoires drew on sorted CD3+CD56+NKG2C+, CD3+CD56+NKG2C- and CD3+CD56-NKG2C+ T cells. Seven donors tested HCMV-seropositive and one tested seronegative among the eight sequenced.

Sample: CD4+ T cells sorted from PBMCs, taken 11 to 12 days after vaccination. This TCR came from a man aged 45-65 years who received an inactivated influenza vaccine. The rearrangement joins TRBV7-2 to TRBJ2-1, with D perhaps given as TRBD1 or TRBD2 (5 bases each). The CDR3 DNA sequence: TGTGCCAGCAGGTCCTGGGGCCGAGGGTCCTACAATGAGCAGTTCTTC. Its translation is CASRSWGRGSYNEQFF. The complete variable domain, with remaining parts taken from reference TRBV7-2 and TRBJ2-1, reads GAGVSQSPSNKVTEKGKDVELRCDPISGHTALYWYRQSLGQGLEFLIYFQGNSAPDKSGLPSDRFSAERTGGSVSTLTIQRTQQEDSAVYLCASRSWGRGSYNEQFFGPGTRLTVL.